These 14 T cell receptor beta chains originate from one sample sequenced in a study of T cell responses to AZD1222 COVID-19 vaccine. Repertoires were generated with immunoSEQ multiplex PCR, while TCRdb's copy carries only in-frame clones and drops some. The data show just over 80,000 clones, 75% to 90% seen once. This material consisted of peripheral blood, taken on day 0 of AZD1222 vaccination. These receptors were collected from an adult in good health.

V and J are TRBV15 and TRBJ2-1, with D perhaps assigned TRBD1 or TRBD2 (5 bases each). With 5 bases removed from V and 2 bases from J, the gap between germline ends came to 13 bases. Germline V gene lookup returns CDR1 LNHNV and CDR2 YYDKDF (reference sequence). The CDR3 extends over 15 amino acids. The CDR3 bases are TGTGCCACCAGCGCGGGTACAGGTCCCTACAATGAGCAGTTCTTC. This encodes CATSAGTGPYNEQFF.

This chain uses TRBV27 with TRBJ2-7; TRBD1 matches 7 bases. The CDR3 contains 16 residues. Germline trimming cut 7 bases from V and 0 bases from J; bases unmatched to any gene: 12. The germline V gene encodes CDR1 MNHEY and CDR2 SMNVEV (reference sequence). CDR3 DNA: TGTGCCAGCAAAGCGACAGGGTCACCTCTCTCCTACGAGCAGTACTTC. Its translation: CASKATGSPLSYEQYF.

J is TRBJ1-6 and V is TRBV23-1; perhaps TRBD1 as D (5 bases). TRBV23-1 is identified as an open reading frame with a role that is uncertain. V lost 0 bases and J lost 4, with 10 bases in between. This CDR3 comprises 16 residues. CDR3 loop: CASSQSRQKYNSPLHF. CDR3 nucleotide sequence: TGCGCCAGCAGTCAATCGCGACAGAAATATAATTCACCCCTCCACTTT.

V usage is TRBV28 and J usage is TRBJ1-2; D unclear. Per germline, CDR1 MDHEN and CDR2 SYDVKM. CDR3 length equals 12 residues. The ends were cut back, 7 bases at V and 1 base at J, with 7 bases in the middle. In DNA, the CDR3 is TGTGCCAGCACCGGGTTTAACTATGGCTACACCTTC. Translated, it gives CASTGFNYGYTF.

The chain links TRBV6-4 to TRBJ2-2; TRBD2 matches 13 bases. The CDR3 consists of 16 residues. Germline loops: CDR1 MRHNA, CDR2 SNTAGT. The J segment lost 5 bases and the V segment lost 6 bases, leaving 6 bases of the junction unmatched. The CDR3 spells CASSPLAGGRTGELFF. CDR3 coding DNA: TGTGCCAGCAGCCCACTAGCGGGGGGGCGAACCGGGGAGCTGTTTTTT.

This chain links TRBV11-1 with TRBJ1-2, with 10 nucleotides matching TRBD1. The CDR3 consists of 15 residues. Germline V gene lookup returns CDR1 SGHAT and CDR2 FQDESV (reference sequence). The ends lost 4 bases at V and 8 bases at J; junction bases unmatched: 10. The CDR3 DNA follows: TGTGCCAGCAGCTCGGAGACAGGGGGCGCGAGGGGCTACACCTTC. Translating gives CASSSETGGARGYTF.

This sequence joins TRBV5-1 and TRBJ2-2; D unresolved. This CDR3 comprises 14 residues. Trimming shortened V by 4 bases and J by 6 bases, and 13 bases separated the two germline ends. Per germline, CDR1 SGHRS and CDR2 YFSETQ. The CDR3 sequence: CASSLDPSAGELFF. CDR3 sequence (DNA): TGCGCCAGCAGCCTGGACCCATCCGCCGGGGAGCTGTTTTTT.

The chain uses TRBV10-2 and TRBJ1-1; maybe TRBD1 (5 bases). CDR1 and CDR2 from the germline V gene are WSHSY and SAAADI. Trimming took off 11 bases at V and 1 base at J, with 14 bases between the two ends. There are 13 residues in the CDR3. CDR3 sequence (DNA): TGCGCCGCGCTGGGACGGACGAACACTGAAGCTTTCTTT. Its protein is CAALGRTNTEAFF.

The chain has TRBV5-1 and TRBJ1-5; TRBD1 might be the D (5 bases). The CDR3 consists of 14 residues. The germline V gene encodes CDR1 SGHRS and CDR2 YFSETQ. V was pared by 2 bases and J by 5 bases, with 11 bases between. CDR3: CASSFLGLDQPQHF. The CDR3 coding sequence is TGCGCCAGCAGCTTTTTGGGGCTTGATCAGCCCCAGCATTTT. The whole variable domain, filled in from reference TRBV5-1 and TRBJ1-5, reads KAGVTQTPRYLIKTRGQQVTLSCSPISGHRSVSWYQQTPGQGLQFLFEYFSETQRNKGNFPGRFSGRQFSNSRSEMNVSTLELGDSALYLCASSFLGLDQPQHFGDGTRLSIL.

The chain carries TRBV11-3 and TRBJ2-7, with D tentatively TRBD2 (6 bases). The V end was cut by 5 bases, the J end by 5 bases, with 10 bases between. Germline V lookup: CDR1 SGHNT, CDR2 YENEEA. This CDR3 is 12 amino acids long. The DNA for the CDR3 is TGTGCCAGCAGCACGGGGGTGAACGAGCAGTACTTC. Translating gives CASSTGVNEQYF.

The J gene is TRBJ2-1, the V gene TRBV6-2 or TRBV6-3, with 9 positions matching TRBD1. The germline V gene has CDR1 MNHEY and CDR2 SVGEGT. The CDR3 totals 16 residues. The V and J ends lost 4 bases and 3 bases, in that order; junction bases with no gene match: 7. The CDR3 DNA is TGTGCCAGCAGTTTCCGGACAGGGGCTTACTACAATGAGCAGTTCTTC. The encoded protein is CASSFRTGAYYNEQFF.

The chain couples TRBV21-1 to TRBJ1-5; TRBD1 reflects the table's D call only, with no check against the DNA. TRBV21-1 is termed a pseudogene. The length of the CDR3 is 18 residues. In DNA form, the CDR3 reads TGTGCCAGCAGCAAAGCGGGGCAGGGTGGTTCGAGCAATCAGCCCCAGCATTTT. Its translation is CASSKAGQGGSSNQPQHF.

CDR3 sequence reads: CASSLEEVGGSPAKPYGYTF. The DNA of the CDR3 is TGCGCCAGCAGCTTGGAGGAGGTGGGGGGTTCACCGGCAAAACCTTATGGCTACACCTTC. V gene TRBV5-1 combines with J gene TRBJ1-2; perhaps TRBD1 as D (5 bases). Germline-derived CDR1 and CDR2 are SGHRS and YFSETQ. V was clipped by 0 bases and J by 5 bases, with 29 bases between them. There are 20 residues in the CDR3.

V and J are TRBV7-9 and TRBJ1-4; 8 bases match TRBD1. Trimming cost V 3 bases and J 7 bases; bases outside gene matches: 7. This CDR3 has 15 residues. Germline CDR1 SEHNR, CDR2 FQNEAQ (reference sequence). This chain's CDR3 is CASSLGAGGGEKLFF. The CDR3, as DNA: TGTGCCAGCAGCTTGGGGGCAGGGGGCGGTGAAAAACTGTTTTTT.